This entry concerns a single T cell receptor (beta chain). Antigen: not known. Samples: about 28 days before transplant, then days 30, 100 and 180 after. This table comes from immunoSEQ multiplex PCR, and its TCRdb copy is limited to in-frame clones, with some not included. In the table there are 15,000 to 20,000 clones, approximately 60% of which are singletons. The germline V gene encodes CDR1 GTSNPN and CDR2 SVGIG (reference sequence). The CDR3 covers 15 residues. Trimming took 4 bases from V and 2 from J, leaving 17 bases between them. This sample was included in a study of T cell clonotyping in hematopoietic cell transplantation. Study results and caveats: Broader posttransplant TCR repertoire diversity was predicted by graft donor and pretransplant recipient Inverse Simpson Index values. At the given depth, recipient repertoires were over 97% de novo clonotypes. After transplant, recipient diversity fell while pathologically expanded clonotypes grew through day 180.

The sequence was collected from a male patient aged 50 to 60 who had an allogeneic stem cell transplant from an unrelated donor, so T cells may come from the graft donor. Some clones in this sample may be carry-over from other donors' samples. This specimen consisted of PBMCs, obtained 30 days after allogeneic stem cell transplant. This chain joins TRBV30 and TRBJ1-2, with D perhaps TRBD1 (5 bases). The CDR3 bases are TGTGCCTGGATGCCCATCGACAGTTTGAACTATGGCTACACCTTC. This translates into CAWMPIDSLNYGYTF.